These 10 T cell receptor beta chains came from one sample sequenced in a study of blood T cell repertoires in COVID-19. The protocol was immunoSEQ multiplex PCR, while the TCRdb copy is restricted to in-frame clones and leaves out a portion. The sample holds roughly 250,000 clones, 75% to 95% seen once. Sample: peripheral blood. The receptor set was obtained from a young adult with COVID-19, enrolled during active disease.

CDR3 in DNA: TGTGCCAGCAGGACAGGGGGCACGGACTATGGCTACACCTTC. Protein product: CASRTGGTDYGYTF. This chain joins TRBV2 and TRBJ1-2, with 10 bases identical to TRBD1. The J segment lost 3 bases and the V segment lost 6 bases, leaving 4 bases of the junction unmatched. Germline assignment: CDR1 SNHLY and CDR2 FYNNEI. This CDR3 comprises 14 residues.

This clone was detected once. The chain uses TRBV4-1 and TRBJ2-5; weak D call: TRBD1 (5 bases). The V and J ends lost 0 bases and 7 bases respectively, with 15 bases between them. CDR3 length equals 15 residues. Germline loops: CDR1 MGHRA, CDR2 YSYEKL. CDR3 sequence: CASSQDRARDGTQYF. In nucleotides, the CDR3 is TGCGCCAGCAGCCAAGATAGGGCCAGGGATGGGACCCAGTACTTC.

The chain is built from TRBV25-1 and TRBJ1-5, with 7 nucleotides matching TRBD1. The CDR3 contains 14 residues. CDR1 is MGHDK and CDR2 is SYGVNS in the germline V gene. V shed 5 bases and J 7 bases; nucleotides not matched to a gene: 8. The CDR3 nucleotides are TGTGCCAGCAGTAACAGCGGAGGGGGCCAGCCCCAGCATTTT. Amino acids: CASSNSGGGQPQHF.

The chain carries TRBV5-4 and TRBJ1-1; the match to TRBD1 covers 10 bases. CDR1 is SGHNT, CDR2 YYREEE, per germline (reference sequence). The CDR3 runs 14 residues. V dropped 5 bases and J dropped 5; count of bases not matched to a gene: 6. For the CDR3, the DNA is TGTGCCAGCAGGGCCGACAGGGGGCGAACTGAAGCTTTCTTT. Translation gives CASRADRGRTEAFF.

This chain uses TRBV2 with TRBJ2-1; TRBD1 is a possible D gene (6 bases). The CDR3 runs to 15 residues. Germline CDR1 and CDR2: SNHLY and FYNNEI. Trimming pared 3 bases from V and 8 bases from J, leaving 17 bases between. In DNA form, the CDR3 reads TGTGCCAGCAGTGACCGAACAGGGCGAGGGGATGAGCAGTTCTTC. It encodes CASSDRTGRGDEQFF.

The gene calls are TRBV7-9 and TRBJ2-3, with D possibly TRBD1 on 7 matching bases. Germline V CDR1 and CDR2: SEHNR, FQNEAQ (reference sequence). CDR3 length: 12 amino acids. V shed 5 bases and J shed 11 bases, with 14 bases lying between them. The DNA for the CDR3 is TGTGCCAGCAGCCAGGGGGGAGCCCAGCAGTATTTT. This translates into CASSQGGAQQYF.

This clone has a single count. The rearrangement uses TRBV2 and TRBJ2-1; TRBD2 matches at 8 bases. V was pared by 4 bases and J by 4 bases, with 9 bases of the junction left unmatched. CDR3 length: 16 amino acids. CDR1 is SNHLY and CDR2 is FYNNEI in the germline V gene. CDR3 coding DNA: TGTGCCAGCAGTGGTTTTGAATCGGGAGGGTACAATGAGCAGTTCTTC. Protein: CASSGFESGGYNEQFF.

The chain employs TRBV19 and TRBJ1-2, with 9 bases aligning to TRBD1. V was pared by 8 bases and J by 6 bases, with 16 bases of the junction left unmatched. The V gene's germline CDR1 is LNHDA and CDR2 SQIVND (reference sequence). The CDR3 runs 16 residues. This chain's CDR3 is CASAETGGVWSHGYTF. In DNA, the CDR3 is TGTGCCAGTGCCGAAACAGGGGGCGTATGGTCCCATGGCTACACCTTC.

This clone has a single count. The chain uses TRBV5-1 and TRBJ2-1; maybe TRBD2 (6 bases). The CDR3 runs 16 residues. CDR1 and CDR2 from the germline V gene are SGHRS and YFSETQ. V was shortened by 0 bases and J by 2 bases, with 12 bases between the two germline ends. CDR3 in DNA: TGCGCCAGCAGCTTGGAGGAGGGTGGGGCCTACAATGAGCAGTTCTTC. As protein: CASSLEEGGAYNEQFF.

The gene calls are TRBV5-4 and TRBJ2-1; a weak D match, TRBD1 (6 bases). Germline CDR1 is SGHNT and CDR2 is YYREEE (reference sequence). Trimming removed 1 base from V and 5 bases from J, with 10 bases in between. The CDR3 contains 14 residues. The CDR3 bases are TGTGCCAGCAGCTTGAGACAGGACAACAATGAGCAGTTCTTC. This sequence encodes CASSLRQDNNEQFF.